This T cell receptor (beta chain) was observed in a study of blood T cell repertoires in COVID-19. Study overall: Material from acute and convalescent COVID-19 was sourced from the United States, Italy and Spain.

Original handling: Reference gene primer amplification yielded estimated nucleated cell counts. Some clones are missing from TCRdb's copy, which holds only in-frame ones; the method was immunoSEQ multiplex PCR. That table supplies the V and J calls and clone size; D and trimming were determined from the DNA. The sample holds some 150,000 clones, 88% seen once. In this sample, this clone turned up a few times. Germline V CDR1 and CDR2: SGHRS, YFSETQ. Trimming pared 4 bases from V and 4 bases from J, leaving 14 bases between. There are 14 residues in the CDR3. The V and J genes are TRBV5-1 and TRBJ1-2; maybe TRBD1 (6 bases). The receptor's source is a woman aged 60 to 75 with acute or convalescent COVID-19. What was sequenced was peripheral blood. CDR3 in amino acids: CASSPSDRFYGYTF. The CDR3 DNA reads TGCGCCAGCAGCCCATCCGACAGGTTCTATGGCTACACCTTC.